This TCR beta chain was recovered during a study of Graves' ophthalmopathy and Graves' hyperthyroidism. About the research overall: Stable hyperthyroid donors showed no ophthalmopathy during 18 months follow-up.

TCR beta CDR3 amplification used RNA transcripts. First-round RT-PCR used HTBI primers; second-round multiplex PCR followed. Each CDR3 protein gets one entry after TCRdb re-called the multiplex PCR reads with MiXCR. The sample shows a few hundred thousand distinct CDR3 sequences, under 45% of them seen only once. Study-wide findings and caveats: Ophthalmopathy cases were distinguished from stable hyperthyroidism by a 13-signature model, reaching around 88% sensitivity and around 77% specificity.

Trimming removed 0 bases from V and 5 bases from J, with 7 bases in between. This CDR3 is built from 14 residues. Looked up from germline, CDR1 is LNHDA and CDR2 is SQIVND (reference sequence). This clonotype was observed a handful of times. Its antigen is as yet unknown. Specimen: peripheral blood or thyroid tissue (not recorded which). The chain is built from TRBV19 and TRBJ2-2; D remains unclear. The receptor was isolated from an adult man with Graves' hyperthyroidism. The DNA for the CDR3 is TGTGCCAGTAGTATAGAGGGGATAACCGGGGAGCTGTTTTTT. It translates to CASSIEGITGELFF.